This T cell receptor beta chain was recovered during a study of radiotherapy plus CTLA-4 blockade in lung cancer. The CDR3 has 14 residues. V was shortened by 7 bases and J by 0 bases, with 13 bases between the two germline ends. CDR1 SGHVS and CDR2 FQNEAQ come from the germline V gene. Method: immunoSEQ multiplex PCR; TCRdb's copy keeps in-frame clones and lacks some. The sample records 55,000 to 75,000 clones, roughly three quarters being singletons. Each patient with chemo-refractory metastatic non-small-cell lung cancer was treated with focal radiation plus CTLA-4 blockade using ipilimumab. The chain recombines TRBV7-8 with TRBJ2-7; perhaps TRBD2 as D (6 bases). The clonotype originates from a human donor with non-small cell lung cancer whose response to radiotherapy plus ipilimumab could not be evaluated. Some clones in this sample may be carry-over from other donors' samples. This sample comprised peripheral blood, obtained from a patient treated with radiotherapy plus ipilimumab. The CDR3, as DNA: TGTGCCAGCACCGGACTCGGGAGCTCCTACGAGCAGTACTTC. Its protein product is CASTGLGSSYEQYF.